What follows are 21 T cell receptor beta chains derived from one specimen sequenced in a study of shared clonotypes between healthy human individuals. CD45RO negativity and positive selection for CCR7 defined naive CD8 cells, a population that excluded terminally differentiated effector memory CD45RA+ cells. Produced via immunoSEQ multiplex PCR; TCRdb's table is partial and in-frame only. The data show about 2.1 million clones, roughly 95% seen once. Sequenced: naive CD8+ T cells from PBMCs. Receptors originate from a man between 18 and 35 years old in good health. Some clones in this sample may be carry-over from other donors' samples.

The V gene is TRBV7-9, the J gene TRBJ2-7, with 10 nucleotides matching TRBD2. The J segment lost 3 bases and the V segment lost 5 bases, leaving 4 bases of the junction unmatched. This CDR3 comprises 14 residues. The V gene's germline CDR1 is SEHNR and CDR2 FQNEAQ (reference sequence). CDR3 sequence reads: CASSPGTSDYEQYF. The DNA of the CDR3 is TGTGCCAGCAGCCCCGGGACTAGCGACTACGAGCAGTACTTC.

This clone was seen once. V gene TRBV11-2 combines with J gene TRBJ2-2; D is uncertain. This CDR3 has 11 residues. The ends were cut back, 6 bases at V and 6 bases at J, with 5 bases in the middle. Germline CDR1 is SGHAT and CDR2 is FQNNGV. The CDR3 loop reads CASRFSGELFF. Here the CDR3 DNA reads TGTGCCAGCAGATTTTCCGGGGAGCTGTTTTTT. The variable domain in full, with the rest retrieved from reference TRBV11-2 and TRBJ2-2, is EAGVAQSPRYKIIEKRQSVAFWCNPISGHATLYWYQQILGQGPKLLIQFQNNGVVDDSQLPKDRFSAERLKGVDSTLKIQPAKLEDSAVYLCASRFSGELFFGEGSRLTVL.

The V call is TRBV7-9, the J call TRBJ1-5, with D possibly being TRBD1 (5 bases). This CDR3 has 14 amino acids. The V gene lost 4 bases and the J gene lost 4 bases, with 11 bases spanning the gap. From germline, CDR1 is SEHNR and CDR2 FQNEAQ (reference sequence). CDR3 nucleotides: TGTGCCAGCAGCTCAACGGGGACTAATCAGCCCCAGCATTTT. Translating it yields CASSSTGTNQPQHF.

The chain uses TRBV5-4 and TRBJ2-5; no reliable D call. The CDR3 is 14 residues long. CDR1 and CDR2 (germline): SGHNT, YYREEE (reference sequence). The germline V and J ends were trimmed by 3 bases and 5 bases, with 14 bases remaining between them. CDR3 DNA sequence: TGTGCCAGCAGCTCCGGAGAGACGCGGGAGACCCAGTACTTC. The encoded protein is CASSSGETRETQYF.

On this clone: Other DNA sequences in this sample translate to the same CDR3. The chain couples TRBV7-3 to TRBJ2-1; a possible D gene is TRBD1 (6 bases). This CDR3 contains 15 residues. Germline CDR1 is SGHTA and CDR2 is FQGTGA. V dropped 4 bases and J dropped 0 bases, with 10 bases sitting between them. CDR3 residues: CASSSTGSSYNEQFF. CDR3 DNA: TGTGCCAGCAGCTCTACAGGGAGCTCCTACAATGAGCAGTTCTTC.

This clone was seen a single time. The V gene is TRBV4-1, the J gene TRBJ2-7; a possible D gene is TRBD1 (5 bases). The CDR3 contains 16 residues. The V and J ends lost 1 base and 3 bases respectively, with 16 bases between them. Germline V lookup: CDR1 MGHRA, CDR2 YSYEKL. CDR3 DNA sequence: TGCGCCAGCAGCCAAGTTCCCAGTGGGGCCTTCTACGAGCAGTACTTC. Amino acid sequence: CASSQVPSGAFYEQYF.

The V gene is TRBV2, the J gene TRBJ1-1; D is unresolved. The V end lost 4 bases, the J end lost 0 bases, and 15 bases lay between the germline ends. Germline V gene sequence: CDR1 SNHLY, CDR2 FYNNEI. This CDR3 has 16 residues. The CDR3 bases are TGTGCCAGCAGTGCCGACAACACGAATCTGAACACTGAAGCTTTCTTT. This translates into CASSADNTNLNTEAFF.

CDR3 amino acids: CASRLLPEGYYGYTF. CDR3 nucleotides: TGTGCCAGCAGACTCCTTCCCGAGGGGTACTATGGCTACACCTTC. This sequence joins TRBV16 and TRBJ1-2; D may be TRBD1 (5 bases). V lost 6 bases and J lost 3, with 17 bases in between. CDR1 and CDR2 from the germline V gene are KGHSY and FQNENV. The CDR3 runs to 15 residues. The variable domain in full, completed from reference TRBV16 and TRBJ1-2, reads GEEVAQTPKHLVRGEGQKAKLYCAPIKGHSYVFWYQQVLKNEFKFLISFQNENVFDETGMPKERFSAKCLPNSPCSLEIQATKLEDSAVYFCASRLLPEGYYGYTFGSGTRLTVV.

This clone occurred once. The chain employs TRBV27 and TRBJ2-1, with TRBD2 matching over 7 bases. Germline lookup yields CDR1 MNHEY and CDR2 SMNVEV (reference sequence). The CDR3 runs 15 residues. Trimming at V came to 6 bases and at J to 1 base, leaving 6 bases not matched to a gene. CDR3 sequence (DNA): TGTGCCAGCAGGCCCCAGGGAGGGTCCTACAATGAGCAGTTCTTC. It codes for CASRPQGGSYNEQFF.

The J gene is TRBJ2-7, the V gene TRBV7-6; TRBD2 aligns across 12 bases. CDR1 and CDR2 from the germline V gene are SGHVS and FNYEAQ. The CDR3 consists of 19 residues. V trimming: 1 base; J trimming: 4 bases; junction bases outside the gene matches: 14. The CDR3 bases are TGTGCCAGCAGCTTAGGCAGGGGTTTCCTAGCGGGAGGGGCGTACGAGCAGTACTTC. It is translated as CASSLGRGFLAGGAYEQYF.

The V and J genes are TRBV5-4 and TRBJ1-1; D call uncertain. V was cut by 2 bases and J by 5 bases, with 7 bases left in between. The CDR3 is 12 residues long. Germline lookup yields CDR1 SGHNT and CDR2 YYREEE (reference sequence). CDR3 in DNA: TGTGCCAGCAGCTTCACAAGGACTGAAGCTTTCTTT. This sequence encodes CASSFTRTEAFF.

The genes are TRBV2 and TRBJ1-5; perhaps TRBD1 as D (6 bases). Germline loops: CDR1 SNHLY, CDR2 FYNNEI. Trimming left V 2 bases short and J 6 bases short, with 11 bases between. CDR3 size: 14 residues. In DNA, the CDR3 is TGTGCCAGCAGTGAATGGCAGGGGCGTCAGCCCCAGCATTTT. Translated, it gives CASSEWQGRQPQHF.

The V gene is TRBV28, the J gene TRBJ1-1, with 11 bases that match TRBD1. The CDR3 has 16 amino acids. The V gene end was trimmed by 6 bases and the J gene end by 8 bases; junction bases not matched to a gene: 14. CDR1 is MDHEN, CDR2 SYDVKM, per germline. The CDR3 spells CASSPRPGQGGGEAFF. CDR3 nucleotide sequence: TGTGCCAGCAGCCCGCGCCCGGGACAGGGGGGAGGCGAAGCTTTCTTT.

This clone has only one observation. Within the sample, other DNA sequences also encode this same CDR3. The V gene is TRBV27, the J gene TRBJ2-5, with 13 positions matching TRBD2. The germline gives CDR1 MNHEY, CDR2 SMNVEV (reference sequence). The CDR3 sequence is 16 residues long. Losses at the gene ends were 5 bases for V and 3 bases for J; bases not matched to a gene: 6. The CDR3: CASSPGTSGVKETQYF. The CDR3 DNA sequence: TGTGCCAGCAGTCCCGGGACTAGCGGGGTGAAAGAGACCCAGTACTTC.

This clone appeared once. The rearrangement links TRBV30 to TRBJ1-5, with D perhaps TRBD1 (5 bases). V was trimmed by 3 bases and J by 3 bases, leaving 9 bases between them. CDR3 length: 13 amino acids. Germline V gene lookup returns CDR1 GTSNPN and CDR2 SVGIG (reference sequence). The CDR3 spells CAWSLGDNQPQHF. The CDR3 region has the DNA TGTGCCTGGAGCCTAGGGGACAATCAGCCCCAGCATTTT.

The chain is built from TRBV29-1 and TRBJ1-4; 8 bases fit TRBD1. V gave up 6 bases and J gave up 8 bases; unmatched junction bases: 8. CDR1 is SQVTM and CDR2 is ANQGSEA in the germline V gene. The CDR3 is made up of 13 amino acids. For the CDR3, the DNA is TGCAGCGTGAACAGGGGGGTGGGAGAAAAACTGTTTTTT. Translated: CSVNRGVGEKLFF.

The chain uses TRBV4-1 and TRBJ1-4; D remains ambiguous. This CDR3 comprises 13 residues. With 2 bases removed from V and 6 bases from J, the gap between germline ends came to 7 bases. Germline CDR1 reads MGHRA; CDR2 reads YSYEKL. CDR3: CASSQLGDEKLFF. Written as DNA, the CDR3 is TGCGCCAGCAGCCAACTTGGGGATGAAAAACTGTTTTTT.

This rearrangement joins TRBV7-9 to TRBJ2-5; 7 bases map to TRBD2. The V gene's germline CDR1 is SEHNR and CDR2 FQNEAQ (reference sequence). The CDR3 sequence is 15 residues long. Trimming cost V 1 base and J 2 bases; bases outside gene matches: 4. CDR3 coding DNA: TGTGCCAGCAGCTTAGGATGGGGAGGGCAAGAGACCCAGTACTTC. Residues: CASSLGWGGQETQYF.

The chain links TRBV28 to TRBJ2-7; TRBD1 agrees at 9 bases. Germline assignment: CDR1 MDHEN and CDR2 SYDVKM. V lost 6 bases to trimming and J lost 6 bases; unmatched junction nucleotides: 12. This CDR3 has 15 amino acids. The CDR3, as DNA: TGTGCCAGCAGCCCCGTCAGGGACAGGGTGGTCGAGCAGTACTTC. This encodes CASSPVRDRVVEQYF.

The CDR3 coding sequence is TGTGCCAGCAGCTTAAGGCGGGACCTAACAGATACGCAGTATTTT. As protein: CASSLRRDLTDTQYF. V is TRBV11-2 and J is TRBJ2-3; a weak D match, TRBD2 (6 bases). This CDR3 has 15 amino acids. V gave up 2 bases and J gave up 3 bases, with 12 bases separating them. Germline-derived CDR1 and CDR2 are SGHAT and FQNNGV.

This chain's CDR3 is CASGPGPTYEQYF. CDR3 coding DNA: TGTGCCAGCGGACCGGGCCCGACCTACGAGCAGTACTTC. The chain joins TRBV7-8 to TRBJ2-7, with unresolved D. Germline V lookup: CDR1 SGHVS, CDR2 FQNEAQ. This CDR3 contains 13 residues. V was shortened by 8 bases and J by 2 bases, with 13 bases between the two germline ends.